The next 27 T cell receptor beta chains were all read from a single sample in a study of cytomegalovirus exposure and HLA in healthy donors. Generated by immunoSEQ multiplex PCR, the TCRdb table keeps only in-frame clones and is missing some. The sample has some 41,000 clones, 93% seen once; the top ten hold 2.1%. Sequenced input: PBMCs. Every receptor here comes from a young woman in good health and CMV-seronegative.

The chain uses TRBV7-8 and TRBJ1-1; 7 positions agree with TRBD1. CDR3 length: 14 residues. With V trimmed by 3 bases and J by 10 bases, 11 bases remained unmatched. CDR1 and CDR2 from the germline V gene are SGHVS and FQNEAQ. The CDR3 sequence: CASSFHGQAGPAFF. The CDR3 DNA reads TGTGCCAGCAGCTTCCATGGACAGGCCGGGCCAGCTTTCTTT. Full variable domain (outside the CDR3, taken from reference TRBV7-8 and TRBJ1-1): GAGVSQSPRYKVAKRGQDVALRCDPISGHVSLFWYQQALGQGPEFLTYFQNEAQLDKSGLPSDRFFAERPEGSVSTLKIQRTQQEDSAVYLCASSFHGQAGPAFFGQGTRLTVV.

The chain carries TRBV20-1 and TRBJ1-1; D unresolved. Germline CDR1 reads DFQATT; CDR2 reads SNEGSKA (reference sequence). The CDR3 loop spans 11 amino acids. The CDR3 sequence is CRVPGNTEAFF. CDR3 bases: TGCCGAGTCCCGGGGAACACTGAAGCTTTCTTT.

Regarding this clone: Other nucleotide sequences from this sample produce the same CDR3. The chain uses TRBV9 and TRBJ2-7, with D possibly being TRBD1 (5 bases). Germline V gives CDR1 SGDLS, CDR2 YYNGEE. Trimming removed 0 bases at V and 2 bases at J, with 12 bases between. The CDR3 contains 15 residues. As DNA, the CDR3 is TGTGCCAGCAGCGTAGAACCTGGGGCTGCCTACGAGCAGTACTTC. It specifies CASSVEPGAAYEQYF.

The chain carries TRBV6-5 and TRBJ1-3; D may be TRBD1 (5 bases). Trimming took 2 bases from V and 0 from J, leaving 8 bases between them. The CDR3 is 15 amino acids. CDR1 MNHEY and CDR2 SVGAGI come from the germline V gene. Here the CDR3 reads CASSYDSLSGNTIYF. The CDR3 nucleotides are TGTGCCAGCAGTTACGACAGCCTCTCTGGAAACACCATATATTTT.

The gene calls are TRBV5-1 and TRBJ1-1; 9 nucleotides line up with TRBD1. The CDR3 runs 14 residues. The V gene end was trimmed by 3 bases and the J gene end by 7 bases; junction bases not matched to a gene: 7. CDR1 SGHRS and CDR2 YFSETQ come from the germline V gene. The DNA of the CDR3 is TGCGCCAGCAGCTGGGGATCGACAGGGGGTGAAGCTTTCTTT. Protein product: CASSWGSTGGEAFF.

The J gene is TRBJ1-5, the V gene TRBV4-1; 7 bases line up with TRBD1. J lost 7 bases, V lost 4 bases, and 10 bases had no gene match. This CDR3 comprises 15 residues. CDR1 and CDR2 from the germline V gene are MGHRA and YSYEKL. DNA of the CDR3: TGCGCCAGCAGCCCCGTACCAAGGGGGCCCCAGCCCCAGCATTTT. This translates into CASSPVPRGPQPQHF.

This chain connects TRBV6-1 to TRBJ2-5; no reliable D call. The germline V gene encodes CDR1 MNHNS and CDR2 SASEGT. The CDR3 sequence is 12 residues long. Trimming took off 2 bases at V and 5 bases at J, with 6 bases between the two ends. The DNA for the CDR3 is TGTGCCAGCAGTGAAAACGGGGAGACCCAGTACTTC. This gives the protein CASSENGETQYF.

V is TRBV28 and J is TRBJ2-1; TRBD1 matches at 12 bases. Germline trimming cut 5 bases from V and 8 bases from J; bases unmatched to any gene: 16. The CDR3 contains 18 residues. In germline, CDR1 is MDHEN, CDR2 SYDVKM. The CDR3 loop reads CASSPPQGQGAIGYEQFF. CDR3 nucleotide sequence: TGTGCCAGCAGTCCCCCCCAGGGACAGGGGGCAATCGGGTATGAGCAGTTCTTC.

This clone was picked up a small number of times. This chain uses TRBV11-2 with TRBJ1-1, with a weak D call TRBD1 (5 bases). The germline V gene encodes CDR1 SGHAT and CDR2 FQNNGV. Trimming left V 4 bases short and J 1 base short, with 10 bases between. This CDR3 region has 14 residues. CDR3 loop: CASSSTGQNTEAFF. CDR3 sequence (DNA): TGTGCCAGCAGCTCAACCGGACAGAACACTGAAGCTTTCTTT.

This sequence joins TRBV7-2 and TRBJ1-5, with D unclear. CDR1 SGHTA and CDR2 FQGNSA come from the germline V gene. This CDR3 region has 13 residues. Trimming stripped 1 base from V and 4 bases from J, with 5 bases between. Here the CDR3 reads CASSLETNQPQHF. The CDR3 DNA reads TGTGCCAGCAGCTTAGAGACAAATCAGCCCCAGCATTTT.

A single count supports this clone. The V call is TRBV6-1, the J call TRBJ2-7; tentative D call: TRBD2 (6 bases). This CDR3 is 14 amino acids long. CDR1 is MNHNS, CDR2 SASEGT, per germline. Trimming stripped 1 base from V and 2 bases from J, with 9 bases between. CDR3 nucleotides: TGTGCCAGCAGTGAAGTGAGGGAGGCCTACGAGCAGTACTTC. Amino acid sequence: CASSEVREAYEQYF.

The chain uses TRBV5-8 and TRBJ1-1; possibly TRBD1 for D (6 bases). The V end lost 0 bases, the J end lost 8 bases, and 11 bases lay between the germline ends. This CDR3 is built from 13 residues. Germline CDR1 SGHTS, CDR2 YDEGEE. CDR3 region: CASSLEQGGEAFF. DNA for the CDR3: TGTGCCAGCAGCTTGGAACAGGGAGGGGAAGCTTTCTTT.

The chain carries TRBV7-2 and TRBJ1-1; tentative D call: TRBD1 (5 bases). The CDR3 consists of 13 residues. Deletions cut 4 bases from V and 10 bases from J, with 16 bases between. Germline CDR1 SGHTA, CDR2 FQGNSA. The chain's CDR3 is CASSSPTLGPAFF. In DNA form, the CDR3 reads TGTGCCAGCAGCTCCCCGACCTTGGGGCCAGCTTTCTTT.

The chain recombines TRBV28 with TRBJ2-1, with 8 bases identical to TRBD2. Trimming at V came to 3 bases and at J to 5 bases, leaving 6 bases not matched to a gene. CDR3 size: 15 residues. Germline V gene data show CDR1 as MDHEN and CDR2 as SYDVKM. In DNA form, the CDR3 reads TGTGCCAGCAGTTTCCGTAGCGGGGTGGACAATGAGCAGTTCTTC. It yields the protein CASSFRSGVDNEQFF. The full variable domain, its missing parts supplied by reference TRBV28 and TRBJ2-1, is DVKVTQSSRYLVKRTGEKVFLECVQDMDHENMFWYRQDPGLGLRLIYFSYDVKMKEKGDIPEGYSVSREKKERFSLILESASTNQTSMYLCASSFRSGVDNEQFFGPGTRLTVL.

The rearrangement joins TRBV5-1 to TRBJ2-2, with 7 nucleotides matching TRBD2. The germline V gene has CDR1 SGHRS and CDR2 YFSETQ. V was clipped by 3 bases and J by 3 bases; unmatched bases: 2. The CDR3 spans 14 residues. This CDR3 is CASSWEGYTGELFF. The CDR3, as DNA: TGCGCCAGCAGCTGGGAGGGTTACACCGGGGAGCTGTTTTTT.

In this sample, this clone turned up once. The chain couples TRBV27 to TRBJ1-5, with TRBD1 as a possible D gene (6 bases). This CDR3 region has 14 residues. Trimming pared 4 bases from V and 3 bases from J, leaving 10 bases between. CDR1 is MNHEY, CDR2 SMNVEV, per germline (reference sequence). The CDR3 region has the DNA TGTGCCAGCAGTTCCCGACAGGACAATCAGCCCCAGCATTTT. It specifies CASSSRQDNQPQHF.

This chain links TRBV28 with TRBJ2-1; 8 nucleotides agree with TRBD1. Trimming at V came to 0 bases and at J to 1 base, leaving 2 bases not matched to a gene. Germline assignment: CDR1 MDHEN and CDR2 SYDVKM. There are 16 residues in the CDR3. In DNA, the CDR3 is TGTGCCAGCAGTTTATGGGGGACAGGATCCTACAATGAGCAGTTCTTC. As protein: CASSLWGTGSYNEQFF. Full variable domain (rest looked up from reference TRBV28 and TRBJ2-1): DVKVTQSSRYLVKRTGEKVFLECVQDMDHENMFWYRQDPGLGLRLIYFSYDVKMKEKGDIPEGYSVSREKKERFSLILESASTNQTSMYLCASSLWGTGSYNEQFFGPGTRLTVL.

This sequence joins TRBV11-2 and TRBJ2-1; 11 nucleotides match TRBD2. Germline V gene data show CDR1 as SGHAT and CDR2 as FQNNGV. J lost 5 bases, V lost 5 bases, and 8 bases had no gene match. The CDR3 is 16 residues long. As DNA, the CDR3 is TGTGCCAGCAGCCCCCCTAGCGGGAGGCCGGACAATGAGCAGTTCTTC. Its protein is CASSPPSGRPDNEQFF.

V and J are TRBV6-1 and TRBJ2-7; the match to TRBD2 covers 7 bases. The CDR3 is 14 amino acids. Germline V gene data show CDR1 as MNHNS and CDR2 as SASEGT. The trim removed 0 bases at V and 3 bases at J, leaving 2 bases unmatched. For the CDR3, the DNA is TGTGCCAGCAGTGAAGCGAGCGGGGACTACGAGCAGTACTTC. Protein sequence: CASSEASGDYEQYF.

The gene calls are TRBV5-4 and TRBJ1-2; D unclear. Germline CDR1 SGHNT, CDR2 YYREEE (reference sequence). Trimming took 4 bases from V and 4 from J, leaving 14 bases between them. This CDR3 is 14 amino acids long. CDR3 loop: CASSPGSGGYGYTF. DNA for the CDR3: TGTGCCAGCAGCCCCGGCAGCGGCGGCTATGGCTACACCTTC.

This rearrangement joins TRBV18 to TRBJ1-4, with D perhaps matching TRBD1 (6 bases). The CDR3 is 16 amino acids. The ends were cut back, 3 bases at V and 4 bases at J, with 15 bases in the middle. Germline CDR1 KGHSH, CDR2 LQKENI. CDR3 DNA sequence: TGTGCCAGCTCACCCTCACAAGGACAGCATAATGAAAAACTGTTTTTT. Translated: CASSPSQGQHNEKLFF.

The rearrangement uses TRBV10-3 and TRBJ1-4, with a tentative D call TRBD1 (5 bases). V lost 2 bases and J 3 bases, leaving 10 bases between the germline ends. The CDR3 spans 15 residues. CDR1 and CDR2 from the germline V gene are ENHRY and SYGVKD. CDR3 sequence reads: CAISERQGPNEKLFF. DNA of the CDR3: TGTGCCATCAGTGAGAGGCAGGGTCCTAATGAAAAACTGTTTTTT.

The CDR3 DNA sequence: TGTGCCAGCTGGGGATACAGGGGGTCGACAGATACGCAGTATTTT. Its translation is CASWGYRGSTDTQYF. The V gene is TRBV2, the J gene TRBJ2-3; 8 bases agree with TRBD1. Germline V gives CDR1 SNHLY, CDR2 FYNNEI. The CDR3 runs 15 residues. J lost 3 bases, V lost 8 bases, and 10 bases had no gene match.

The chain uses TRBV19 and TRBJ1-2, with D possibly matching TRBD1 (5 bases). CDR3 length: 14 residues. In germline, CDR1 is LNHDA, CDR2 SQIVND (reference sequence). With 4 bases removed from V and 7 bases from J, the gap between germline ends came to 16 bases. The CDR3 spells CASSKSGDSSGYTF. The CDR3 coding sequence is TGTGCCAGTAGTAAGTCAGGCGACAGTAGTGGCTACACCTTC.

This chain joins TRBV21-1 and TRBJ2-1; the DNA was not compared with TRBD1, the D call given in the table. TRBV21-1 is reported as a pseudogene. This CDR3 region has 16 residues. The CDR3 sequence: CASTPKMKDRVGEQFF. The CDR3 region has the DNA TGTGCCAGCACCCCAAAAATGAAGGACAGGGTAGGTGAGCAGTTCTTC.

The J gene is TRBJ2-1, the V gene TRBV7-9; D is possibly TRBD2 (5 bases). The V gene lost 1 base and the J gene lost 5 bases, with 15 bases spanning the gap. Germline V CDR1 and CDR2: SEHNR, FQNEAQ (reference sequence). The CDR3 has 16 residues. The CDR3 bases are TGTGCCAGCAGCTTAGTTGTGGACTTACCTAACAATGAGCAGTTCTTC. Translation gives CASSLVVDLPNNEQFF.

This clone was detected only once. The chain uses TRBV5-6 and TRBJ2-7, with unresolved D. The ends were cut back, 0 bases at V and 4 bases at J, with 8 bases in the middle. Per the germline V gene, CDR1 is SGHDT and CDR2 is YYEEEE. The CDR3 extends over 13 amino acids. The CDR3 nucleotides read TGTGCCAGCAGCTTGGACAGATGGTACGAGCAGTACTTC. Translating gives CASSLDRWYEQYF.